Listed here are 11 T cell receptor beta chains from one sample, sequenced in a study of cytomegalovirus exposure and HLA in healthy donors. Sequencing used immunoSEQ multiplex PCR; TCRdb keeps in-frame clones, though not all of them. Of about 400,000 clones in the sample, 80% to 90% were seen once. Sequencing was carried out using PBMCs. All receptors come from a young woman in good health and CMV-seronegative.

The V and J genes are TRBV27 and TRBJ2-7, with D possibly matching TRBD2 (6 bases). The CDR3 covers 13 residues. CDR1 and CDR2 from the germline V gene are MNHEY and SMNVEV (reference sequence). Trimming took 4 bases from V and 10 from J, leaving 17 bases between them. The CDR3 bases are TGTGCCAGCAGTTATAGGGCGGGATCGGAACAGTACTTC. Protein product: CASSYRAGSEQYF.

The chain uses TRBV2 and TRBJ2-7, with 8 bases fitting TRBD2. The germline gives CDR1 SNHLY, CDR2 FYNNEI. V lost 2 bases, J lost 0 bases, and 3 bases stayed unmatched. The CDR3 consists of 15 residues. CDR3 region: CASSERSGSSYEQYF. The DNA for the CDR3 is TGTGCCAGCAGTGAAAGGAGCGGGAGCTCCTACGAGCAGTACTTC.

The chain couples TRBV4-1 to TRBJ1-1; 7 nucleotides agree with TRBD1. The CDR3 has 14 amino acids. V shed 3 bases, J shed 2 bases, and the junction held 3 bases outside the gene matches. In germline, CDR1 is MGHRA, CDR2 YSYEKL. CDR3 in DNA: TGCGCCAGCAGCCAGGGACAGATCAACACTGAAGCTTTCTTT. Translation: CASSQGQINTEAFF.

The chain has TRBV18 and TRBJ1-1; 9 positions agree with TRBD1. The junction had 6 bases not matched to a gene; V was cut back by 0 bases and J by 1 base. Germline-derived CDR1 and CDR2 are KGHSH and LQKENI. The CDR3 runs 17 residues. CDR3 amino acids: CASSPPGQGYGNTEAFF. DNA for the CDR3: TGTGCCAGCTCACCACCAGGACAGGGGTACGGGAACACTGAAGCTTTCTTT. The full variable domain, its missing parts supplied by reference TRBV18 and TRBJ1-1, is NAGVMQNPRHLVRRRGQEARLRCSPMKGHSHVYWYRQLPEEGLKFMVYLQKENIIDESGMPKERFSAEFPKEGPSILRIQQVVRGDSAAYFCASSPPGQGYGNTEAFFGQGTRLTVV.

With respect to this clone: Other DNA sequences in the same sample also yield this CDR3. This chain connects TRBV5-1 to TRBJ1-3; D gene unclear. V lost 5 bases to trimming and J lost 0 bases, with 6 bases between them. This CDR3 has 13 amino acids. Germline assignment: CDR1 SGHRS and CDR2 YFSETQ. This CDR3 is CASSSYSGNTIYF. CDR3 coding DNA: TGCGCCAGCAGTAGCTACTCTGGAAACACCATATATTTT.

This chain uses TRBV6-9 with TRBJ2-6; a weak D match, TRBD2 (6 bases). The CDR3 has 17 amino acids. V was pared by 4 bases and J by 2 bases, with 15 bases between. Germline CDR1 MNHGY, CDR2 SVAAGI. In nucleotides, the CDR3 is TGTGCCAGCAGTTGTGAGGAGGGAGAGGCTGGGGCCAACGTCCTGACTTTC. Protein: CASSCEEGEAGANVLTF.

This sequence joins TRBV27 and TRBJ2-1; perhaps TRBD1 as D (6 bases). V was shortened by 6 bases and J by 7 bases, with 13 bases between the two germline ends. CDR1 MNHEY and CDR2 SMNVEV come from the germline V gene (reference sequence). The CDR3 spans 13 residues. CDR3: CASRTYRENEQFF. The DNA of the CDR3 is TGTGCCAGCAGAACCTACAGGGAAAATGAGCAGTTCTTC.

The chain has TRBV10-1 and TRBJ1-5; TRBD1 agrees at 7 bases. Unmatched junction bases numbered 18, after V lost 0 bases and J lost 7 bases. Germline CDR1 and CDR2: WNHNN and SYGVQD (reference sequence). The CDR3 contains 19 residues. In DNA, the CDR3 is TGCGCCAGCAGTGAGTCACCACCCCCCGACAGGGAAAGAGGGCAGCCCCAGCATTTT. It codes for CASSESPPPDRERGQPQHF.

The V call is TRBV10-3, the J call TRBJ1-2, with 7 bases fitting TRBD1. Germline CDR1 ENHRY, CDR2 SYGVKD. The V segment lost 2 bases and the J segment 2 bases; nucleotides outside the gene matches: 2. This CDR3 is built from 14 residues. CDR3 sequence reads: CAISEDRANYGYTF. CDR3 nucleotides: TGTGCCATCAGTGAGGACAGGGCGAACTATGGCTACACCTTC.

The chain links TRBV27 to TRBJ2-2; 7 bases map to TRBD2. The CDR3 sequence is 16 residues long. Losses at the gene ends were 6 bases for V and 6 bases for J; bases not matched to a gene: 13. Germline V gene sequence: CDR1 MNHEY, CDR2 SMNVEV (reference sequence). CDR3 DNA sequence: TGTGCCAGCAGCCGACTCTTACCACTAGCGCCCGGGGAGCTGTTTTTT. This sequence encodes CASSRLLPLAPGELFF.

For the CDR3, the DNA is TGTGCCAGCAGTTATCAGGGTGCTGGAAACACCATATATTTT. Amino acid sequence: CASSYQGAGNTIYF. The V gene is TRBV6-6, the J gene TRBJ1-3; tentatively, D is TRBD1 (5 bases). Germline V gene lookup returns CDR1 MNHNY and CDR2 SVGAGI (reference sequence). There are 14 residues in the CDR3. The V and J ends lost 3 bases and 2 bases respectively, with 8 bases between them.